Shown below are 21 T cell receptor beta chains from a single sample sequenced in a study of blood T cell repertoires in COVID-19. Libraries were prepared by immunoSEQ multiplex PCR; TCRdb keeps only in-frame clonotypes and omits some of them. The table shows about 150,000 clones, with around 80% occurring only once. Source material: PBMCs or T cells enriched from blood (not recorded which). The receptors come from a woman aged 70-85 years in a cohort exposed to, infected with or recovered from COVID-19 (not recorded which).

This sequence joins TRBV7-8 and TRBJ2-1, with D maybe TRBD2 (6 bases). Per germline, CDR1 SGHVS and CDR2 FQNEAQ. Trimming pared 2 bases from V and 6 bases from J, leaving 14 bases between. The CDR3 runs 15 residues. In DNA form, the CDR3 reads TGTGCCAGCAGCTTATGGGCGGGACGTAGCAATGAGCAGTTCTTC. Protein product: CASSLWAGRSNEQFF.

The gene calls are TRBV19 and TRBJ1-5; the match to TRBD1 covers 7 bases. Germline loops: CDR1 LNHDA, CDR2 SQIVND (reference sequence). V was clipped by 6 bases and J by 10 bases; unmatched bases: 18. CDR3 length equals 16 residues. CDR3 sequence: CASSPQGGSRISPQHF. The CDR3 coding sequence is TGTGCCAGTAGCCCCCAAGGGGGCAGTAGGATCAGCCCCCAGCATTTT. The full variable domain, in which reference TRBV19 and TRBJ1-5 provide the parts outside the CDR3, is DGGITQSPKYLFRKEGQNVTLSCEQNLNHDAMYWYRQDPGQGLRLIYYSQIVNDFQKGDIAEGYSVSREKKESFPLTVTSAQKNPTAFYLCASSPQGGSRISPQHFGDGTRLSIL.

V is TRBV28 and J is TRBJ1-2; TRBD1 matches at 8 bases. This CDR3 is built from 15 residues. The V gene end was trimmed by 4 bases and the J gene end by 2 bases; junction bases not matched to a gene: 6. Germline-derived CDR1 and CDR2 are MDHEN and SYDVKM. The CDR3 region is CASSSGQAWNYGYTF. CDR3 in DNA: TGTGCCAGCAGTTCGGGACAGGCCTGGAACTATGGCTACACCTTC.

The gene calls are TRBV7-9 and TRBJ2-5; TRBD2 matches at 7 bases. Per the germline V gene, CDR1 is SEHNR and CDR2 is FQNEAQ (reference sequence). CDR3 length: 14 residues. The J segment lost 1 base and the V segment lost 6 bases, leaving 5 bases of the junction unmatched. The CDR3 sequence: CASRAGRVQETQYF. CDR3 DNA: TGTGCCAGCAGAGCGGGGCGAGTCCAAGAGACCCAGTACTTC.

The chain has TRBV4-3 and TRBJ2-2; TRBD1 is a possible D gene (5 bases). From germline, CDR1 is LGHNA and CDR2 YSLEER. This CDR3 has 15 residues. V was clipped by 0 bases and J by 4 bases, with 9 bases between them. CDR3 in DNA: TGCGCCAGCAGCCAAGATCAGGGCAGCACCGGGGAGCTGTTTTTT. Translation gives CASSQDQGSTGELFF.

The chain joins TRBV4-3 to TRBJ2-5; 10 nucleotides agree with TRBD2. The CDR3 totals 15 residues. V trimming: 4 bases; J trimming: 2 bases; junction bases outside the gene matches: 4. CDR1 and CDR2 from the germline V gene are LGHNA and YSLEER. CDR3 nucleotide sequence: TGCGCCAGCAGCCTCCAGCGGGAGGGACAAGAGACCCAGTACTTC. Its protein is CASSLQREGQETQYF.

The chain joins TRBV3-1 (or the pseudogene TRBV3-2) to TRBJ1-1, with 7 positions matching TRBD1. The trim removed 1 base at V and 11 bases at J, leaving 10 bases unmatched. Germline V gene sequence: CDR1 LGHDT, CDR2 YNNKEL (reference sequence). There are 14 residues in the CDR3. CDR3 bases: TGTGCCAGCAGCCAAGCGGGACAGCACATTGTTGCTTTCTTT. It is translated as CASSQAGQHIVAFF.

The chain links TRBV7-3 to TRBJ1-1, with 8 positions matching TRBD1. V shed 4 bases, J shed 8 bases, and the junction held 3 bases outside the gene matches. This CDR3 contains 12 residues. Germline V gene data show CDR1 as SGHTA and CDR2 as FQGTGA. CDR3 protein: CASSSDRGEAFF. CDR3 bases: TGTGCCAGCAGCTCTGACAGGGGAGAAGCTTTCTTT.

The J gene is TRBJ2-1, the V gene TRBV7-2, with D uncertain. The CDR3 runs to 14 residues. The germline CDR1 and CDR2 sequences are SGHTA and FQGNSA. Trimming took 5 bases from V and 2 from J, leaving 10 bases between them. CDR3 residues: CASSPTATYNEQFF. The DNA for the CDR3 is TGTGCCAGCAGCCCTACAGCTACCTACAATGAGCAGTTCTTC. Full variable domain (missing parts from reference TRBV7-2 and TRBJ2-1): GAGVSQSPSNKVTEKGKDVELRCDPISGHTALYWYRQSLGQGLEFLIYFQGNSAPDKSGLPSDRFSAERTGGSVSTLTIQRTQQEDSAVYLCASSPTATYNEQFFGPGTRLTVL.

The chain has TRBV7-9 and TRBJ1-2, with 12 bases identical to TRBD1. Unmatched junction bases numbered 9, after V lost 1 base and J lost 6 bases. The CDR3 contains 17 residues. Germline lookup yields CDR1 SEHNR and CDR2 FQNEAQ (reference sequence). CDR3: CASSLGSAGQGANGYTF. As DNA, the CDR3 is TGTGCCAGCAGCTTAGGATCGGCGGGACAGGGGGCGAATGGCTACACCTTC. Variable domain in full (rest from reference TRBV7-9 and TRBJ1-2): DTGVSQNPRHKITKRGQNVTFRCDPISEHNRLYWYRQTLGQGPEFLTYFQNEAQLEKSRLLSDRFSAERPKGSFSTLEIQRTEQGDSAMYLCASSLGSAGQGANGYTFGSGTRLTVV.

J is TRBJ1-2 and V is TRBV7-9, with a tentative D call TRBD1 (5 bases). Germline-derived CDR1 and CDR2 are SEHNR and FQNEAQ (reference sequence). This CDR3 has 16 residues. The V end was cut by 1 base, the J end by 5 bases, with 17 bases between. The DNA of the CDR3 is TGTGCCAGCAGCTTAGGGGGTGTTGGCCAGGGATATGGCTACACCTTC. Translated: CASSLGGVGQGYGYTF.

This sequence joins TRBV19 and TRBJ1-4; D is undetermined. Trimming left V 7 bases short and J 5 bases short, with 14 bases between. Looked up from germline, CDR1 is LNHDA and CDR2 is SQIVND (reference sequence). This CDR3 has 14 residues. In nucleotides, the CDR3 is TGTGCCAGTAAAGTGACGTCGGGGAATGAAAAACTGTTTTTT. Amino acid sequence: CASKVTSGNEKLFF.

This clone appeared a few times. CDR3 coding DNA: TGTGCCAGCTCAGAGGCGGCGGGAAACACCATATATTTT. Amino acids: CASSEAAGNTIYF. The gene calls are TRBV18 and TRBJ1-3, with D hard to call. The CDR3 extends over 13 amino acids. Per germline, CDR1 KGHSH and CDR2 LQKENI. V was cut by 5 bases and J by 4 bases, with 9 bases left in between.

The chain employs TRBV6-2 or TRBV6-3 and TRBJ2-7, with 11 bases matching TRBD1. Germline CDR1 is MNHEY and CDR2 is SVGEGT. The trim removed 6 bases at V and 4 bases at J, leaving 14 bases unmatched. The CDR3 contains 17 residues. The CDR3 region has the DNA TGTGCCAGCAGCCGCTACGGACCGGGACAGGGGGGGTACGAGCAGTACTTC. This translates into CASSRYGPGQGGYEQYF.

The V call is TRBV30, the J call TRBJ1-2; 9 bases match TRBD1. Germline-derived CDR1 and CDR2 are GTSNPN and SVGIG (reference sequence). V shed 2 bases, J shed 2 bases, and the junction held 3 bases outside the gene matches. This CDR3 has 14 amino acids. The CDR3 bases are TGTGCCTGGAGTCTAGGGACAGGGAACTATGGCTACACCTTC. This sequence encodes CAWSLGTGNYGYTF.

V usage is TRBV9 and J usage is TRBJ1-1; TRBD1 is a possible D gene (5 bases). This CDR3 spans 14 amino acids. Looked up from germline, CDR1 is SGDLS and CDR2 is YYNGEE. V dropped 1 base and J dropped 0 bases, with 7 bases sitting between them. CDR3 region: CASSVSTVNTEAFF. CDR3 bases: TGTGCCAGCAGCGTATCGACAGTGAACACTGAAGCTTTCTTT.

V is TRBV7-9 and J is TRBJ1-3, with 8 positions matching TRBD1. The CDR3 consists of 16 residues. Trimming at V came to 3 bases and at J to 3 bases, leaving 7 bases not matched to a gene. Germline V gene lookup returns CDR1 SEHNR and CDR2 FQNEAQ (reference sequence). CDR3 amino acids: CASSFVRGRFGNTIYF. The CDR3 DNA is TGTGCCAGCAGCTTTGTCAGGGGGCGTTTTGGAAACACCATATATTTT.

The rearrangement uses TRBV7-9 and TRBJ2-2; D call uncertain. Trimming stripped 3 bases from V and 1 base from J, with 3 bases between. Germline assignment: CDR1 SEHNR and CDR2 FQNEAQ (reference sequence). CDR3 length: 13 residues. The CDR3 DNA is TGTGCCAGCAGCTTCAGGAACACCGGGGAGCTGTTTTTT. Translation gives CASSFRNTGELFF.

This rearrangement joins TRBV2 to TRBJ1-5; D possibly corresponds to TRBD1 (6 bases). Germline assignment: CDR1 SNHLY and CDR2 FYNNEI. The CDR3 totals 14 residues. V dropped 4 bases and J dropped 5 bases, with 12 bases sitting between them. CDR3 in amino acids: CASSGTAEDQPQHF. The CDR3 DNA follows: TGTGCCAGCAGTGGGACAGCCGAGGATCAGCCCCAGCATTTT.

The rearrangement links TRBV12-3 or TRBV12-4 to TRBJ1-1, with D maybe TRBD1 (5 bases). V was shortened by 8 bases and J by 1 base, with 11 bases between the two germline ends. The length of the CDR3 is 13 residues. The CDR3, as DNA: TGTGCCAGCTTAGGACATCCGAACACTGAAGCTTTCTTT. As protein: CASLGHPNTEAFF.

The chain has TRBV28 and TRBJ2-7; D is possibly TRBD2 (5 bases). This CDR3 has 13 residues. Per the germline V gene, CDR1 is MDHEN and CDR2 is SYDVKM. V was clipped by 4 bases and J by 5 bases, with 12 bases between them. The chain's CDR3 is CASSWYAGHEQYF. The CDR3 bases are TGTGCCAGCAGTTGGTACGCGGGCCACGAGCAGTACTTC.